This T cell receptor beta chain was captured in a study of blood T cell repertoires in COVID-19. About the research overall: Collection of acute and convalescent COVID-19 samples took place in the United States, Italy and Spain.

Original handling: Amplification of reference gene primers was used by the study to estimate nucleated cell counts. TCRdb's table, derived via immunoSEQ multiplex PCR, lists solely in-frame clones and lacks some. V and J calls and clone size come straight from that table; D and trimming were deduced from the DNA. Among 200,000 to 250,000 clones, 80% to 90% were seen once, and the ten largest hold under 3.5%. Per germline, CDR1 LNHDA and CDR2 SQIVND (reference sequence). The ends were cut back, 5 bases at V and 2 bases at J, with 10 bases in the middle. There are 14 residues in the CDR3. Those who participated ranged in age from about 18 to 89 years and resided in about two dozen US areas. In assigning cohorts, the study relied on participant-reported clinical history.

This TCR derives from a woman aged 18-29 years in a cohort exposed to, infected with or recovered from COVID-19 (not recorded which). The chain joins TRBV19 to TRBJ1-3; no definite D call. Sample: PBMCs or T cells enriched from blood (not recorded which). The CDR3 spells CASSVSGTGNTIYF. The DNA for the CDR3 is TGTGCCAGTAGTGTCTCGGGAACTGGAAACACCATATATTTT. The full variable domain, rest sourced from reference TRBV19 and TRBJ1-3, is DGGITQSPKYLFRKEGQNVTLSCEQNLNHDAMYWYRQDPGQGLRLIYYSQIVNDFQKGDIAEGYSVSREKKESFPLTVTSAQKNPTAFYLCASSVSGTGNTIYFGEGSWLTVV.